This TCR beta chain is from a study of shared clonotypes between healthy human individuals. At the level of the study: A couple of female and three male donors aged 18 to 49 were enrolled. General study findings and limits: Of the naive CD4 clonotypes, around 4.9% were shared across several donors.

Produced via immunoSEQ multiplex PCR; TCRdb's table is partial and in-frame only. This sample carries some 700,000 clones, less than 95% of them seen once, and the ten largest clones take less than 40%. After removal of 6 bases from V and 7 bases from J, the junction contained 15 bases not matched to a gene. Germline assignment: CDR1 MGHDK and CDR2 SYGVNS. This CDR3 contains 18 residues. A remark on this clone: Its antigen is undetermined.

This receptor was taken from a man younger than 35 in good health. Some clones in this sample may be carry-over from other donors' samples. Sequenced sample: memory CD8+ T cells from PBMCs. Subset here: CD45RO+ cells pooled with CCR7-negative TemRA cells. This chain links TRBV25-1 with TRBJ2-2; 12 bases agree with TRBD1. The DNA of the CDR3 is TGTGCCAGCAGCAAAGAGAGCCGGGACAGGGGGCGGAACGGGGAGCTGTTTTTT. Translation gives CASSKESRDRGRNGELFF.